A selection of T cell receptor beta chains follows, all from one sample in a study of blood T cell repertoires in COVID-19. Clones were sequenced by immunoSEQ multiplex PCR, and TCRdb holds only the in-frame ones, with some missing. The table records about 250,000 clones, around 83% of them present only once. The sample was PBMCs or T cells enriched from blood (not recorded which). The receptors originated from a woman aged 50 to 60 who had been exposed to COVID-19. Both conserved end residues are part of each CDR3. The order of the fields is CDR3 DNA, CDR3 protein, V gene, clone size, D gene, J gene. D genes are given only for firm matches. Expanded clones are given a class, and other clones once, few, many or no size at all.

CDR3nt: TGTGCCATCAGTGTAAACAGCCATGAAGCTTTCTTT
CDR3aa: CAISVNSHEAFF
v_gene: TRBV10-3
abundance: NA
d_gene: NA
j_gene: TRBJ1-1

CDR3nt: TGTGCCAGCAGCTTAGTCCAGGGCAACACCGGGGAGCTGTTTTTT
CDR3aa: CASSLVQGNTGELFF
v_gene: TRBV7-8
abundance: NA
d_gene: NA
j_gene: TRBJ2-2

CDR3nt: TGTGCCAGCAGCGTAGACGGGCAGGGCTACGAGCAGTACTTC
CDR3aa: CASSVDGQGYEQYF
v_gene: TRBV9
abundance: NA
d_gene: NA
j_gene: TRBJ2-7

CDR3nt: TGTGCCAGCAGTTCGGACAGGGGATTCCAGCCCCAGCATTTT
CDR3aa: CASSSDRGFQPQHF
v_gene: TRBV2
abundance: NA
d_gene: TRBD1
j_gene: TRBJ1-5

CDR3nt: TGTGCAAGTCGCTTCGGGGTCCACGGGGTATATTTT
CDR3aa: CASRFGVHGVYF
v_gene: TRBV12-2
abundance: once
d_gene: NA
j_gene: TRBJ1-3

CDR3nt: TGTGCCAGCAGCGAAAGGACAGGATCAAGCTACGAGCAGTACTTC
CDR3aa: CASSERTGSSYEQYF
v_gene: TRBV7-2
abundance: NA
d_gene: TRBD1
j_gene: TRBJ2-7

CDR3nt: TGTGCCAGCAGTTGGGGACTTCGGGACACTGAAGCTTTCTTT
CDR3aa: CASSWGLRDTEAFF
v_gene: TRBV6-2/TRBV6-3
abundance: NA
d_gene: NA
j_gene: TRBJ1-1

CDR3nt: TGCGCCAGCACCACCCAGGGGGACTACGAGCAGTACTTC
CDR3aa: CASTTQGDYEQYF
v_gene: TRBV5-1
abundance: NA
d_gene: TRBD1
j_gene: TRBJ2-7

CDR3nt: TGTGCCAGTGAGACTAGCGGGGGGCCCGGCACCGGGGAGCTGTTTTTT
CDR3aa: CASETSGGPGTGELFF
v_gene: TRBV9
abundance: NA
d_gene: TRBD2
j_gene: TRBJ2-2

CDR3nt: TGTGCCACCAGCCCACTGGGGAGCATGAACACTGAAGCTTTCTTT
CDR3aa: CATSPLGSMNTEAFF
v_gene: TRBV15
abundance: NA
d_gene: NA
j_gene: TRBJ1-1

CDR3nt: TGTGCCAGTAGTATGTGGTACCAAGGGAGGTCACCCCTCCACTTT
CDR3aa: CASSMWYQGRSPLHF
v_gene: TRBV19
abundance: NA
d_gene: NA
j_gene: TRBJ1-6

CDR3nt: TGTGCCACCAGCAGGGGAAAGACAGGGTTTAGGGACACCGGGGAGCTGTTTTTT
CDR3aa: CATSRGKTGFRDTGELFF
v_gene: TRBV15
abundance: NA
d_gene: TRBD1
j_gene: TRBJ2-2

CDR3nt: TGCAGTGCCACGACAGGGAGGGAGCTGTTTTTT
CDR3aa: CSATTGRELFF
v_gene: TRBV20-1
abundance: NA
d_gene: TRBD1
j_gene: TRBJ2-2

CDR3nt: TGTGCCAGCAGCTCCGGGACAGCATCTGAAGCTTTCTTT
CDR3aa: CASSSGTASEAFF
v_gene: TRBV7-3
abundance: NA
d_gene: TRBD1
j_gene: TRBJ1-1

CDR3nt: TGTGCCTGGAGTAAGGCAGGGGTCCCCGTCTCTGGAAACACCATATATTTT
CDR3aa: CAWSKAGVPVSGNTIYF
v_gene: TRBV30
abundance: NA
d_gene: NA
j_gene: TRBJ1-3

CDR3nt: TGTGCCAGCAGTCCCCCGCCAGGGTCTCCACCAGCCACAGATACGCAGTATTTT
CDR3aa: CASSPPPGSPPATDTQYF
v_gene: TRBV28
abundance: once
d_gene: NA
j_gene: TRBJ2-3

CDR3nt: TGTGCCAGCAGAGGCGGGACAGGGGTAGGAGAAACCTACAATGAGCAGTTCTTC
CDR3aa: CASRGGTGVGETYNEQFF
v_gene: TRBV7-2
abundance: many
d_gene: TRBD1
j_gene: TRBJ2-1

CDR3nt: TGTGCCAGCTCCAACCAGGGGGCTTTGGAGCAGTACTTC
CDR3aa: CASSNQGALEQYF
v_gene: TRBV18
abundance: NA
d_gene: TRBD1
j_gene: TRBJ2-7

CDR3nt: TGTGCCAGCTCACCGGGGACAGATTCCAATCAGCCCCAGCATTTT
CDR3aa: CASSPGTDSNQPQHF
v_gene: TRBV18
abundance: once
d_gene: TRBD1
j_gene: TRBJ1-5

CDR3nt: TGTGCCAGCAGCTTTAGCAGCTTCTCTGGAAACACCATATATTTT
CDR3aa: CASSFSSFSGNTIYF
v_gene: TRBV7-9
abundance: once
d_gene: NA
j_gene: TRBJ1-3

CDR3nt: TGCGCCAGCAGCTTGGGTCCCGGGACAGGGGGCGACGGCTACACCTTC
CDR3aa: CASSLGPGTGGDGYTF
v_gene: TRBV5-1
abundance: NA
d_gene: TRBD1
j_gene: TRBJ1-2

CDR3nt: TGTGCTAGTGGTTTGGATCCTCGAGTCAACCCCCCGAGGGGCTACACCTTC
CDR3aa: CASGLDPRVNPPRGYTF
v_gene: TRBV12-5
abundance: NA
d_gene: NA
j_gene: TRBJ1-2

CDR3nt: TGCAGTGCTAGTCGGGAATTCGGCACTGAAGCTTTCTTT
CDR3aa: CSASREFGTEAFF
v_gene: TRBV20-1
abundance: few
d_gene: NA
j_gene: TRBJ1-1

CDR3nt: TGTGCCAGCAGCTCCGAACAATTGAATTCACCCCTCCACTTT
CDR3aa: CASSSEQLNSPLHF
v_gene: TRBV5-6
abundance: NA
d_gene: NA
j_gene: TRBJ1-6

CDR3nt: TGCGCCAGCAGCCAAGCCAGACAGGGCACCTACGAGCAGTACTTC
CDR3aa: CASSQARQGTYEQYF
v_gene: TRBV4-3
abundance: NA
d_gene: TRBD1
j_gene: TRBJ2-7

CDR3nt: TGTGCCACCAGTGATCCTCAGGGGGCTAATGTGGTCAATGAGCAGTTCTTC
CDR3aa: CATSDPQGANVVNEQFF
v_gene: TRBV24-1
abundance: NA
d_gene: TRBD1
j_gene: TRBJ2-1

CDR3nt: TGCGCCAGCAGCCAAGCCCCAGGGTACTACAATGAGCAGTTCTTC
CDR3aa: CASSQAPGYYNEQFF
v_gene: TRBV4-3
abundance: NA
d_gene: NA
j_gene: TRBJ2-1

CDR3nt: TGCGCCAGCAGCCCCCGAGGGAGCTCTGGAAACACCATATATTTT
CDR3aa: CASSPRGSSGNTIYF
v_gene: TRBV5-1
abundance: NA
d_gene: NA
j_gene: TRBJ1-3

CDR3nt: TGTGCCTCGGGGGGGGCGAGAACTGAAGCTTTCTTT
CDR3aa: CASGGARTEAFF
v_gene: TRBV30
abundance: NA
d_gene: NA
j_gene: TRBJ1-1

CDR3nt: TGTGCCAGCAGCCAAGAAGCTAGCGGGGGAACAGATACGCAGTATTTT
CDR3aa: CASSQEASGGTDTQYF
v_gene: TRBV4-2
abundance: NA
d_gene: TRBD2
j_gene: TRBJ2-3

CDR3nt: TGTGCCAGCAGTGAACGCAGGGGCGGCACCGGGGAGCTGTTTTTT
CDR3aa: CASSERRGGTGELFF
v_gene: TRBV2
abundance: once
d_gene: NA
j_gene: TRBJ2-2

CDR3nt: TGTGCCAGCAGCAAACAGGGTTCGGAGCGGTACACCTTC
CDR3aa: CASSKQGSERYTF
v_gene: TRBV13
abundance: NA
d_gene: NA
j_gene: TRBJ1-2

CDR3nt: TGTGCCAGCAGTGAATGGGGGGGTGGCTACACCTTC
CDR3aa: CASSEWGGGYTF
v_gene: TRBV25-1
abundance: NA
d_gene: NA
j_gene: TRBJ1-2

CDR3nt: TGTGCCTGGAGCGGAGGCCATGGAGAGACCCAGTACTTC
CDR3aa: CAWSGGHGETQYF
v_gene: TRBV30
abundance: NA
d_gene: NA
j_gene: TRBJ2-5

CDR3nt: TGCGCCAGCAGCTTGGAAGGGACAGGGGGTAACAATGGCTACACCTTC
CDR3aa: CASSLEGTGGNNGYTF
v_gene: TRBV5-1
abundance: NA
d_gene: TRBD1
j_gene: TRBJ1-2

CDR3nt: TGTGCCAGCAGTTTTGGGCCACGAGGGGGAATGTCCTATAATTCACCCCTCCACTTT
CDR3aa: CASSFGPRGGMSYNSPLHF
v_gene: TRBV28
abundance: NA
d_gene: NA
j_gene: TRBJ1-6

CDR3nt: TGTGCCAGCAGCTTAGGCTCGAGGGAGCAGTACTTC
CDR3aa: CASSLGSREQYF
v_gene: TRBV5-6
abundance: once
d_gene: NA
j_gene: TRBJ2-7

CDR3nt: TGTGCCACCAGCAGTGGACACTCCTACAATGAGCAGTTCTTC
CDR3aa: CATSSGHSYNEQFF
v_gene: TRBV15
abundance: NA
d_gene: NA
j_gene: TRBJ2-1

CDR3nt: TGTGCCAGCAGCTCTAAACGGGGGAACACTGAAGCTTTCTTT
CDR3aa: CASSSKRGNTEAFF
v_gene: TRBV7-2
abundance: few
d_gene: NA
j_gene: TRBJ1-1

CDR3nt: TGTGCCAGCAGCTTGGGCAGGCATAATTCACCCCTCCACTTT
CDR3aa: CASSLGRHNSPLHF
v_gene: TRBV5-6
abundance: NA
d_gene: NA
j_gene: TRBJ1-6

CDR3nt: TGTGCCAGCTCACCACCCGGCAGGACACTCGAGGCTTTCTTT
CDR3aa: CASSPPGRTLEAFF
v_gene: TRBV18
abundance: NA
d_gene: NA
j_gene: TRBJ1-1

CDR3nt: TGTGCCAGTAGTACCAAACAGGGCTACGAGCAGTACTTC
CDR3aa: CASSTKQGYEQYF
v_gene: TRBV19
abundance: NA
d_gene: NA
j_gene: TRBJ2-7

CDR3nt: TGCGCCAGCAGCCGAACAGGGGACCCAGGAAACACCATATATTTT
CDR3aa: CASSRTGDPGNTIYF
v_gene: TRBV4-3
abundance: few
d_gene: TRBD1
j_gene: TRBJ1-3

CDR3nt: TGCGCCAGCAGCTTACAAACAGGGAGCTCCTACGAGCAGTACTTC
CDR3aa: CASSLQTGSSYEQYF
v_gene: TRBV5-1
abundance: NA
d_gene: NA
j_gene: TRBJ2-7

CDR3nt: TGTGCCAGCAGCCTCTGGGGGGGGAACACTGAAGCTTTCTTT
CDR3aa: CASSLWGGNTEAFF
v_gene: TRBV13
abundance: NA
d_gene: NA
j_gene: TRBJ1-1

CDR3nt: TGTGCCACCAGTGCTAGGACAGGGGATGGCTACACCTTC
CDR3aa: CATSARTGDGYTF
v_gene: TRBV24-1
abundance: NA
d_gene: TRBD1
j_gene: TRBJ1-2

CDR3nt: TGTGCCAGCAGGCCAGGGGGAGGCGGGGAAGGCTACACCTTC
CDR3aa: CASRPGGGGEGYTF
v_gene: TRBV27
abundance: NA
d_gene: TRBD1
j_gene: TRBJ1-2

CDR3nt: TGTGCCTGGAGTCGGGACAGGGGTGAAAAACTGTTTTTT
CDR3aa: CAWSRDRGEKLFF
v_gene: TRBV30
abundance: few
d_gene: TRBD1
j_gene: TRBJ1-4

CDR3nt: TGTGCCTGGAGTGAGGAGGGTAGCAATCAGCCCCAGCATTTT
CDR3aa: CAWSEEGSNQPQHF
v_gene: TRBV30
abundance: NA
d_gene: NA
j_gene: TRBJ1-5

CDR3nt: TGTGCCAGTACACCCCTGGGAGGGTATCAGCCCCAGCATTTT
CDR3aa: CASTPLGGYQPQHF
v_gene: TRBV2
abundance: NA
d_gene: NA
j_gene: TRBJ1-5

CDR3nt: TGTGCCAGCAGTTACCTAGAGGGCAATGAGCAGTTCTTC
CDR3aa: CASSYLEGNEQFF
v_gene: TRBV6-5
abundance: NA
d_gene: NA
j_gene: TRBJ2-1

CDR3nt: TGTGCCACCAGTGACCGGGACAGGGGACGCCTCGCACGGAACGGCTACACCTTC
CDR3aa: CATSDRDRGRLARNGYTF
v_gene: TRBV24-1
abundance: NA
d_gene: TRBD1
j_gene: TRBJ1-2

CDR3nt: TGCGCCAGCAGCCCGTCCTTACTCTACGAGCAGTACTTC
CDR3aa: CASSPSLLYEQYF
v_gene: TRBV4-3
abundance: NA
d_gene: NA
j_gene: TRBJ2-7

CDR3nt: TGTGCCATCAGTGGGCAGGGTAGCTATGGCTACACCTTC
CDR3aa: CAISGQGSYGYTF
v_gene: TRBV10-3
abundance: NA
d_gene: NA
j_gene: TRBJ1-2

CDR3nt: TGTGCCAGCAGTGTGGTCGGGGGTTCCACCGAAGCTTTCTTT
CDR3aa: CASSVVGGSTEAFF
v_gene: TRBV6-4
abundance: once
d_gene: NA
j_gene: TRBJ1-1

CDR3nt: TGTGCCAGCAGCCTTGGGGACAGAGGCTACGAGCAGTACTTC
CDR3aa: CASSLGDRGYEQYF
v_gene: TRBV6-2/TRBV6-3
abundance: NA
d_gene: TRBD1
j_gene: TRBJ2-7

CDR3nt: TGTGCCAGCAGCCCCAGGGGGCAGGTCACAGGGGGAAGGACTGAAGCTTTCTTT
CDR3aa: CASSPRGQVTGGRTEAFF
v_gene: TRBV3-1/TRBV3-2
abundance: NA
d_gene: TRBD1
j_gene: TRBJ1-1